This T cell receptor beta chain was documented in a study of blood T cells in healthy people across ages. Next came a second PCR, run for roughly 6 to 11 cycles, which used a sample-barcoded 5' primer along with a J-beta primer mix. TCRdb passed the 5' RACE reads through MiXCR, listing each CDR3 protein once. The sample lists 500,000 to 650,000 distinct CDR3 sequences; around 27% were seen once. Trimming stripped 5 bases from V and 8 bases from J, with 18 bases between. CDR1 and CDR2 (germline): SGHTA, FQGNSA. The CDR3 extends over 14 amino acids. Ten or more counts support this clonotype. These data also featured in a second study, about T cells of mothers and their children.

The specimen was blood. The sequence was collected from a boy aged 2 to 10 in good health. V is TRBV7-2 and J is TRBJ1-2, with D possibly matching TRBD1 (6 bases). CDR3 sequence: CASSRKIGGAGYTF. The CDR3 nucleotides are TGTGCCAGCAGCCGAAAGATCGGGGGGGCAGGCTACACCTTC. Variable domain in full (rest from reference TRBV7-2 and TRBJ1-2): GAGVSQSPSNKVTEKGKDVELRCDPISGHTALYWYRQSLGQGLEFLIYFQGNSAPDKSGLPSDRFSAERTGGSVSTLTIQRTQQEDSAVYLCASSRKIGGAGYTFGSGTRLTVV.